The 27 T cell receptor beta chains in this list originate from one sample, sequenced in a study of PD-1 blockade in classical Hodgkin lymphoma. Described time point: cycle 4 day 1 (C4D1), after more than 5 weeks of nivolumab. Patients all relapsed after autologous stem cell transplantation, and there was variation in brentuximab vedotin exposure. Thawed PBMCs were the source of CD4+ T cells, purified by magnetic negative selection. The data were produced by immunoSEQ multiplex PCR, yet TCRdb's version contains in-frame clones alone and is incomplete. Of about 32,000 clones listed, 80% to 95% are singletons. Sequences were derived from CD4+ T cells from blood, sampled before the fourth cycle of nivolumab. The receptors were sampled from a human donor with classical Hodgkin lymphoma.

V usage is TRBV6-5 and J usage is TRBJ2-3; TRBD2 is a possible D gene (6 bases). The germline gives CDR1 MNHEY, CDR2 SVGAGI. With 5 bases removed from V and 6 bases from J, the gap between germline ends came to 6 bases. This CDR3 is built from 11 residues. The CDR3 DNA reads as TGTGCCAGCAGTGCGGGGGATACGCAGTATTTT. This translates into CASSAGDTQYF.

V usage is TRBV9 and J usage is TRBJ2-1; D might be TRBD1 or TRBD2, each matching 5 bases. The CDR3 covers 15 residues. Between the trimmed V and J ends, which lost 4 bases and 3 bases, there was a span of 14 bases. Germline lookup yields CDR1 SGDLS and CDR2 YYNGEE. CDR3 in amino acids: CASSLGPEHYNEQFF. The CDR3 bases are TGTGCCAGCAGCCTGGGACCTGAGCACTACAATGAGCAGTTCTTC.

The chain uses TRBV5-1 and TRBJ2-7; D is unresolved. The CDR3 is 15 amino acids. The V gene lost 10 bases and the J gene lost 0 bases, with 20 bases spanning the gap. Germline lookup yields CDR1 SGHRS and CDR2 YFSETQ. The CDR3 sequence is CASQWGGKSSYEQYF. For the CDR3, the DNA is TGCGCCTCACAATGGGGTGGAAAAAGCTCCTACGAGCAGTACTTC.

This chain joins TRBV6-5 and TRBJ1-2; TRBD1 aligns across 7 bases. The CDR3 extends over 15 amino acids. The V gene's germline CDR1 is MNHEY and CDR2 SVGAGI. With 6 bases clipped from V and 5 bases from J, the junction kept 12 bases outside the gene matches. The CDR3 loop reads CASRGRDRRIYGYTF. CDR3 DNA sequence: TGTGCCAGCAGGGGCCGGGACAGACGAATATATGGCTACACCTTC.

This clone was seen only a few times. The rearrangement links TRBV28 to TRBJ1-2; a weak D match, TRBD1 (5 bases). The V end lost 2 bases, the J end lost 3 bases, and 10 bases lay between the germline ends. The CDR3 loop spans 14 amino acids. Germline CDR1 is MDHEN and CDR2 is SYDVKM. The CDR3 here is CASSLGLGDYGYTF. CDR3 nucleotide sequence: TGTGCCAGCAGTTTAGGGTTAGGGGACTATGGCTACACCTTC.

The J gene is TRBJ1-5, the V gene TRBV30; the D gene is possibly TRBD1 (5 bases). Germline loops: CDR1 GTSNPN, CDR2 SVGIG (reference sequence). V lost 5 bases and J 0 bases, leaving 14 bases between the germline ends. The CDR3 covers 15 residues. CDR3 DNA: TGTGCCTGGGGCCACCAGGGTTATAGCAATCAGCCCCAGCATTTT. The encoded protein is CAWGHQGYSNQPQHF. Filled out from reference TRBV30 and TRBJ1-5, the complete variable domain reads SQTIHQWPATLVQPVGSPLSLECTVEGTSNPNLYWYRQAAGRGLQLLFYSVGIGQISSEVPQNLSASRPQDRQFILSSKKLLLSDSGFYLCAWGHQGYSNQPQHFGDGTRLSIL.

The chain is built from TRBV14 and TRBJ1-4, with a possible D match to TRBD1 (5 bases). Trimming pared 2 bases from V and 0 bases from J, leaving 7 bases between. The CDR3 has 15 residues. Germline loops: CDR1 SGHDN, CDR2 FVKESK. CDR3 in amino acids: CASSQRGATNEKLFF. The CDR3 DNA sequence: TGTGCCAGCAGCCAACGGGGCGCAACTAATGAAAAACTGTTTTTT.

The chain couples TRBV29-1 to TRBJ2-3; no reliable D call. V lost 5 bases and J 2 bases, leaving 17 bases between the germline ends. Germline CDR1 and CDR2: SQVTM and ANQGSEA. The CDR3 consists of 15 residues. This CDR3 reads CSVSSPWNATDTQYF. CDR3 DNA sequence: TGCAGCGTTTCCTCCCCGTGGAACGCCACAGATACGCAGTATTTT.

The CDR3 here is CAWSVPPTSGRTDTQYF. Here the CDR3 DNA reads TGTGCCTGGAGTGTACCTCCGACTAGCGGGAGAACAGATACGCAGTATTTT. V gene TRBV30 combines with J gene TRBJ2-3; 12 nucleotides line up with TRBD2. This CDR3 contains 17 residues. With V trimmed by 0 bases and J by 3 bases, 7 bases remained unmatched. CDR1 is GTSNPN and CDR2 is SVGIG in the germline V gene (reference sequence).

This clone came up once. V usage is TRBV5-1 and J usage is TRBJ2-3; TRBD2 might be the D (6 bases). The germline gives CDR1 SGHRS, CDR2 YFSETQ. The CDR3 runs 18 residues. The ends were cut back, 0 bases at V and 0 bases at J, with 17 bases in the middle. DNA for the CDR3: TGCGCCAGCAGCTTGGCCATGGTTGTGGGGACTAGCACAGATACGCAGTATTTT. Protein product: CASSLAMVVGTSTDTQYF.

J is TRBJ2-7 and V is TRBV7-7; tentatively, D is TRBD1 or TRBD2 (5 bases each). The CDR3 contains 21 residues. The germline V gene has CDR1 SSHAT and CDR2 FNYEAQ (reference sequence). The V gene lost 1 base and the J gene lost 0 bases, with 28 bases spanning the gap. DNA of the CDR3: TGTGCCAGCAGCTTAGGGCCTTACGTCTTCACGGGACCGCTAATCTCCTACGAGCAGTACTTC. Translation gives CASSLGPYVFTGPLISYEQYF.

CDR3 region: CASSYRGNYEQYF. CDR3 bases: TGTGCCAGCAGCTACAGGGGCAACTACGAGCAGTACTTC. The rearrangement uses TRBV7-8 and TRBJ2-7; TRBD1 agrees at 7 bases. The CDR3 contains 13 residues. The germline V gene has CDR1 SGHVS and CDR2 FQNEAQ. Trimming cost V 4 bases and J 3 bases; bases outside gene matches: 3.

The chain combines TRBV15 with TRBJ2-5; 8 bases line up with TRBD2. V shed 0 bases, J shed 4 bases, and the junction held 10 bases outside the gene matches. Germline V gene lookup returns CDR1 LNHNV and CDR2 YYDKDF (reference sequence). There are 17 residues in the CDR3. The CDR3 spells CATSRDWAGGVLETQYF. In nucleotides, the CDR3 is TGTGCCACCAGCAGAGATTGGGCGGGAGGAGTATTAGAGACCCAGTACTTC.

J is TRBJ1-4 and V is TRBV2, with D perhaps TRBD1 (5 bases). Trimming left V 7 bases short and J 0 bases short, with 15 bases between. Germline values: CDR1 SNHLY, CDR2 FYNNEI. The CDR3 runs 16 residues. The CDR3: CASIRIGGATNEKLFF. In DNA form, the CDR3 reads TGTGCCAGCATTCGAATCGGGGGGGCAACTAATGAAAAACTGTTTTTT.

The chain employs TRBV28 and TRBJ1-4; D not resolved. Germline values: CDR1 MDHEN, CDR2 SYDVKM. V was clipped by 2 bases and J by 7 bases, with 11 bases between them. This CDR3 region has 14 residues. The chain's CDR3 is CASSLRRPSEKLFF. The CDR3 DNA reads TGTGCCAGCAGTTTACGTAGACCAAGTGAAAAACTGTTTTTT. Drawing the rest from reference TRBV28 and TRBJ1-4, the complete variable domain is DVKVTQSSRYLVKRTGEKVFLECVQDMDHENMFWYRQDPGLGLRLIYFSYDVKMKEKGDIPEGYSVSREKKERFSLILESASTNQTSMYLCASSLRRPSEKLFFGSGTQLSVL.

This chain links TRBV11-2 with TRBJ2-3; D call uncertain. The V end was cut by 1 base, the J end by 2 bases, with 7 bases between. The CDR3 consists of 14 residues. Germline V gene lookup returns CDR1 SGHAT and CDR2 FQNNGV. As DNA, the CDR3 is TGTGCCAGCAGCTTAGTTCAGGTCACAGATACGCAGTATTTT. The encoded protein is CASSLVQVTDTQYF. Full variable domain (missing parts from reference TRBV11-2 and TRBJ2-3): EAGVAQSPRYKIIEKRQSVAFWCNPISGHATLYWYQQILGQGPKLLIQFQNNGVVDDSQLPKDRFSAERLKGVDSTLKIQPAKLEDSAVYLCASSLVQVTDTQYFGPGTRLTVL.

This chain connects TRBV25-1 to TRBJ2-1; D is unclear. Germline CDR1 is MGHDK and CDR2 is SYGVNS. Trimming stripped 6 bases from V and 3 bases from J, with 9 bases between. The CDR3 runs to 13 residues. CDR3: CASSSVNYNEQFF. As DNA, the CDR3 is TGTGCCAGCAGCTCAGTAAACTACAATGAGCAGTTCTTC.

This clone was picked up a small number of times. CDR3 nucleotide sequence: TGTGCCAGCAGGGCAGGGGTGGCTGAAGCTTTCTTT. This gives the protein CASRAGVAEAFF. V is TRBV2 and J is TRBJ1-1; possible D gene TRBD1, 6 bases. The CDR3 consists of 12 residues. The germline gives CDR1 SNHLY, CDR2 FYNNEI. V lost 6 bases and J 6 bases, leaving 11 bases between the germline ends.

The rearrangement joins TRBV9 to TRBJ1-2; tentatively, D is TRBD1 (6 bases). This CDR3 contains 14 residues. V shed 0 bases and J shed 3 bases, with 9 bases lying between them. The germline gives CDR1 SGDLS, CDR2 YYNGEE. The CDR3 loop reads CASSVASGDYGYTF. Written as DNA, the CDR3 is TGTGCCAGCAGCGTAGCATCAGGGGACTATGGCTACACCTTC.

This chain links TRBV11-3 with TRBJ1-1, with D possibly being TRBD1 (5 bases). Trimming cost V 1 base and J 2 bases, with 5 bases left between them. From germline, CDR1 is SGHNT and CDR2 YENEEA. This CDR3 is 13 amino acids long. Written as DNA, the CDR3 is TGTGCCAGCAGCTTAGGGGGCAACACTGAAGCTTTCTTT. As protein: CASSLGGNTEAFF.

The chain combines TRBV30 with TRBJ2-2, with TRBD1 matching over 8 bases. Looked up from germline, CDR1 is GTSNPN and CDR2 is SVGIG (reference sequence). V lost 0 bases, J lost 5 bases, and 8 bases stayed unmatched. The CDR3 extends over 16 amino acids. CDR3: CAWSVLGQGRTGELFF. As DNA, the CDR3 is TGTGCCTGGAGTGTACTCGGACAGGGTCGAACCGGGGAGCTGTTTTTT. The whole variable domain, remainder taken from reference TRBV30 and TRBJ2-2, is SQTIHQWPATLVQPVGSPLSLECTVEGTSNPNLYWYRQAAGRGLQLLFYSVGIGQISSEVPQNLSASRPQDRQFILSSKKLLLSDSGFYLCAWSVLGQGRTGELFFGEGSRLTVL.

The rearrangement uses TRBV6-1 and TRBJ1-2; D not resolved. Deletions cut 2 bases from V and 5 bases from J, with 6 bases between. The CDR3 is made up of 12 amino acids. Germline CDR1 is MNHNS and CDR2 is SASEGT. CDR3 protein: CASSELGYGYTF. CDR3 in DNA: TGTGCCAGCAGTGAATTGGGTTATGGCTACACCTTC.

V is TRBV6-5 and J is TRBJ1-5; no clear D gene. CDR3 size: 15 residues. V was shortened by 6 bases and J by 1 base, with 13 bases between the two germline ends. The germline V gene has CDR1 MNHEY and CDR2 SVGAGI. CDR3 nucleotide sequence: TGTGCCAGCAGACCTACCCGGACCAGCAATCAGCCCCAGCATTTT. The encoded protein is CASRPTRTSNQPQHF.

This clone came up once. The V gene is TRBV28, the J gene TRBJ2-1, with TRBD2 matching 14 bases. J gave up 8 bases and V 6 bases, and 12 bases lay outside the gene matches. This CDR3 is 17 amino acids long. Germline V CDR1 and CDR2: MDHEN, SYDVKM. The chain's CDR3 is CASSRGTSGSWFDEQFF. CDR3 nucleotide sequence: TGTGCCAGCAGCCGAGGGACTAGCGGGAGTTGGTTCGATGAGCAGTTCTTC. Combining the CDR3 with reference TRBV28 and TRBJ2-1 gives the whole variable domain DVKVTQSSRYLVKRTGEKVFLECVQDMDHENMFWYRQDPGLGLRLIYFSYDVKMKEKGDIPEGYSVSREKKERFSLILESASTNQTSMYLCASSRGTSGSWFDEQFFGPGTRLTVL.

The chain links TRBV5-1 to TRBJ2-1; D unresolved. This CDR3 contains 15 residues. CDR1 and CDR2 (germline): SGHRS, YFSETQ. V was shortened by 5 bases and J by 0 bases, with 12 bases between the two germline ends. As DNA, the CDR3 is TGCGCCAGCAGTCCGACCGTGAGCTCCTACAATGAGCAGTTCTTC. Its protein product is CASSPTVSSYNEQFF.

The chain has TRBV7-2 and TRBJ2-5; 10 bases align to TRBD1. There are 16 residues in the CDR3. Trimming removed 3 bases from V and 4 bases from J; junction bases left unmatched: 8. The germline V gene has CDR1 SGHTA and CDR2 FQGNSA. The CDR3 bases are TGTGCCAGCAGCTTTGGGTGGGACAGGGGAGGAGAGACCCAGTACTTC. Translated, it gives CASSFGWDRGGETQYF.

This clone came up once. This sequence joins TRBV6-1 and TRBJ2-5; D unresolved. From germline, CDR1 is MNHNS and CDR2 SASEGT. V was shortened by 8 bases and J by 4 bases, with 5 bases between the two germline ends. The CDR3 runs 10 residues. The CDR3 reads CASGRETQYF. CDR3 coding DNA: TGTGCCAGCGGTCGAGAGACCCAGTACTTC.